The 20 T cell receptor beta chains below come from one sample, sequenced in a study of blood T cell repertoires in COVID-19. Assay used: immunoSEQ multiplex PCR; TCRdb lists only in-frame clones, some missing. In the table there are approximately 98,000 clones, around 83% of which are singletons. Input material: peripheral blood. The receptors were gathered from a woman aged 70-85 years with acute or convalescent COVID-19.

V is TRBV29-1 and J is TRBJ1-2, with D perhaps TRBD1 (6 bases). This CDR3 is 13 amino acids long. Per germline, CDR1 SQVTM and CDR2 ANQGSEA. V was cut by 3 bases and J by 10 bases, with 18 bases left in between. The CDR3 reads CSVDGGRGRDYTF. The CDR3 DNA is TGCAGCGTTGATGGAGGAAGGGGGAGGGACTACACCTTC.

This rearrangement joins TRBV5-1 to TRBJ1-2; the D gene is possibly TRBD1 (6 bases). V was shortened by 4 bases and J by 6 bases, with 37 bases between the two germline ends. The CDR3 loop spans 21 amino acids. CDR1 SGHRS and CDR2 YFSETQ come from the germline V gene. The CDR3 DNA sequence: TGCGCCAGCAGCCTTTGGCGGGGGGAGGGGACACGAACAAATCAGGGACATGGCTACACCTTC. Translation gives CASSLWRGEGTRTNQGHGYTF.

The chain has TRBV5-6 and TRBJ1-2; 7 bases align to TRBD1. The V segment lost 5 bases and the J segment 6 bases; nucleotides outside the gene matches: 7. The CDR3 is 13 residues long. Germline V gene sequence: CDR1 SGHDT, CDR2 YYEEEE. The CDR3 reads CASRRTGVDGYTF. The CDR3 DNA sequence: TGTGCCAGCAGGCGTACAGGGGTAGATGGCTACACCTTC. Drawing the rest from reference TRBV5-6 and TRBJ1-2, the complete variable domain is DAGVTQSPTHLIKTRGQQVTLRCSPKSGHDTVSWYQQALGQGPQFIFQYYEEEERQRGNFPDRFSGHQFPNYSSELNVNALLLGDSALYLCASRRTGVDGYTFGSGTRLTVV.

The CDR3 sequence: CASSQVTSGKLFF. For the CDR3, the DNA is TGTGCCAGCAGCCAAGTGACCTCGGGTAAACTGTTTTTT. V is TRBV4-2 and J is TRBJ1-4, with no clear D. The germline V and J ends were trimmed by 1 base and 11 bases, with 11 bases remaining between them. In germline, CDR1 is LGHNA, CDR2 YNFKEQ. The CDR3 consists of 13 residues.

This chain connects TRBV6-2 or TRBV6-3 to TRBJ2-1; 9 bases align to TRBD2. The germline gives CDR1 MNHEY, CDR2 SVGEGT. The trim removed 2 bases at V and 10 bases at J, leaving 12 bases unmatched. CDR3 length: 16 amino acids. The CDR3 sequence is CASSYESQRGVREQFF. CDR3 DNA sequence: TGTGCCAGCAGTTACGAAAGCCAGCGGGGGGTTCGGGAGCAGTTCTTC.

The V gene is TRBV5-1, the J gene TRBJ1-4; TRBD1 might be the D (5 bases). The CDR3 is made up of 14 amino acids. Trimming shortened V by 6 bases and J by 4 bases, and 13 bases separated the two germline ends. Germline CDR1 and CDR2: SGHRS and YFSETQ. CDR3 in amino acids: CASKVSGYNEKLFF. The CDR3 DNA follows: TGCGCCAGCAAGGTGTCAGGGTATAATGAAAAACTGTTTTTT.

The chain is built from TRBV30 and TRBJ2-1; TRBD2 matches at 10 bases. The CDR3 has 15 residues. V lost 7 bases to trimming and J lost 4 bases; unmatched junction nucleotides: 10. Germline assignment: CDR1 GTSNPN and CDR2 SVGIG (reference sequence). In DNA, the CDR3 is TGTGCCTCCGACGACGGGACTAGCGTGTACAATGAGCAGTTCTTC. This sequence encodes CASDDGTSVYNEQFF.

The chain links TRBV6-2 or TRBV6-3 to TRBJ2-7; 9 bases map to TRBD1. The CDR3 is made up of 15 amino acids. With 2 bases clipped from V and 0 bases from J, the junction kept 2 bases outside the gene matches. Germline lookup yields CDR1 MNHEY and CDR2 SVGEGT. The CDR3 sequence is CASSYGTGSSYEQYV. DNA of the CDR3: TGTGCCAGCAGTTACGGGACAGGGAGCTCCTACGAGCAGTACGTC.

The chain combines TRBV6-5 with TRBJ2-6; D uncertain. V was pared by 10 bases and J by 3 bases, with 10 bases between. Germline V CDR1 and CDR2: MNHEY, SVGAGI. The CDR3 has 13 amino acids. The CDR3 protein is CATLPGGANVLTF. The DNA for the CDR3 is TGTGCCACCCTACCGGGTGGGGCCAACGTCCTGACTTTC.

DNA for the CDR3: TGTGCCAGCAGCTTAGCGCCCTCTAGCGGGAGTAGGAATACGCAGTATTTT. The encoded protein is CASSLAPSSGSRNTQYF. The chain links TRBV7-6 to TRBJ2-3; 10 bases fit TRBD2. Germline V CDR1 and CDR2: SGHVS, FNYEAQ. V lost 0 bases and J lost 7; bases outside the gene matches: 10. This CDR3 comprises 17 residues.

The rearrangement joins TRBV5-1 to TRBJ2-3; D might be TRBD2 (6 bases). Trimming took off 0 bases at V and 4 bases at J, with 9 bases between the two ends. The CDR3 runs 14 residues. Per germline, CDR1 SGHRS and CDR2 YFSETQ. The CDR3 DNA sequence: TGCGCCAGCAGCTTGGACAGCGGGTCAGATACGCAGTATTTT. It is translated as CASSLDSGSDTQYF.

The V gene is TRBV10-3, the J gene TRBJ2-7, with 7 nucleotides matching TRBD1. The CDR3 is made up of 14 amino acids. J gave up 0 bases and V 6 bases, and 5 bases lay outside the gene matches. CDR1 is ENHRY, CDR2 SYGVKD, per germline. CDR3 coding DNA: TGTGCCATCAGGGGACCAGGGGGCTCCTACGAGCAGTACTTC. The encoded protein is CAIRGPGGSYEQYF.

This chain links TRBV7-9 with TRBJ1-2; TRBD1 agrees at 7 bases. V lost 5 bases, J lost 7 bases, and 13 bases stayed unmatched. The CDR3 totals 15 residues. Germline V gene data show CDR1 as SEHNR and CDR2 as FQNEAQ (reference sequence). The CDR3 DNA is TGTGCCAGCAGCCCTGGGACAGCTTTTAATAGTGGCTACACCTTC. Translating it yields CASSPGTAFNSGYTF.

The V gene is TRBV5-1, the J gene TRBJ2-7; TRBD2 matches at 8 bases. V lost 5 bases to trimming and J lost 7 bases; unmatched junction nucleotides: 8. Germline loops: CDR1 SGHRS, CDR2 YFSETQ. The CDR3 covers 13 residues. The chain's CDR3 is CASRPAGVGEQYF. The CDR3 DNA reads TGCGCCAGCAGACCAGCGGGAGTAGGAGAGCAGTACTTC. Full variable domain (outside the CDR3, taken from reference TRBV5-1 and TRBJ2-7): KAGVTQTPRYLIKTRGQQVTLSCSPISGHRSVSWYQQTPGQGLQFLFEYFSETQRNKGNFPGRFSGRQFSNSRSEMNVSTLELGDSALYLCASRPAGVGEQYFGPGTRLTVT.

The rearrangement uses TRBV18 and TRBJ1-4; the D gene is possibly TRBD1 (6 bases). The CDR3 contains 15 residues. The ends were cut back, 3 bases at V and 7 bases at J, with 15 bases in the middle. From germline, CDR1 is KGHSH and CDR2 LQKENI. CDR3 nucleotides: TGTGCCAGCTCACCGACACAGGGTAGTAGTGAAAAACTGTTTTTT. Translated, it gives CASSPTQGSSEKLFF.

The chain joins TRBV28 to TRBJ2-7; a weak D match, TRBD1 (6 bases). From germline, CDR1 is MDHEN and CDR2 SYDVKM. This CDR3 is 15 amino acids long. V was clipped by 7 bases and J by 3 bases, with 19 bases between them. The CDR3: CASTLSAGDRYEQYF. CDR3 nucleotides: TGTGCCAGCACTCTCTCGGCAGGGGACCGCTACGAGCAGTACTTC.

This clone was seen once. This rearrangement joins TRBV28 to TRBJ1-2; 9 nucleotides line up with TRBD1. With 2 bases clipped from V and 5 bases from J, the junction kept 6 bases outside the gene matches. The CDR3 totals 15 residues. The germline gives CDR1 MDHEN, CDR2 SYDVKM. The CDR3 DNA reads as TGTGCCAGCAGTTTAGAGTCGACAGGGGGATATGGCTACACCTTC. Amino acids: CASSLESTGGYGYTF.

The chain links TRBV6-5 to TRBJ1-2, with 8 nucleotides matching TRBD1. V trimming: 2 bases; J trimming: 4 bases; junction bases outside the gene matches: 6. CDR3 length equals 15 residues. The germline V gene encodes CDR1 MNHEY and CDR2 SVGAGI. Written as DNA, the CDR3 is TGTGCCAGCAGTTACGAGGGACAGGCTCCCTATGGCTACACCTTC. Translating it yields CASSYEGQAPYGYTF.

This clone was observed a handful of times. This chain uses TRBV9 with TRBJ1-2; D uncertain. Trimming took off 2 bases at V and 4 bases at J, with 9 bases between the two ends. The CDR3 runs to 13 residues. The germline V gene has CDR1 SGDLS and CDR2 YYNGEE. CDR3: CASSVGGIYGYTF. The CDR3 DNA is TGTGCCAGCAGCGTCGGCGGGATCTATGGCTACACCTTC.

The chain combines TRBV9 with TRBJ2-3; D is ambiguous. The CDR3 loop spans 15 amino acids. Per the germline V gene, CDR1 is SGDLS and CDR2 is YYNGEE. Trimming stripped 0 bases from V and 2 bases from J, with 10 bases between. CDR3 residues: CASSVAVTYTDTQYF. The CDR3 coding sequence is TGTGCCAGCAGCGTAGCTGTCACCTACACAGATACGCAGTATTTT.